This T cell receptor beta chain was observed in a study of a mutant IDH1 vaccine in newly diagnosed glioma (dated by TCRdb to the early 2020s). For the study in its entirety: Of the 25 to 35 treated patients, about 62% were male and around 40% were female, and a mean age of approximately 40 years was recorded. Before enrollment, most patients had been given radiochemotherapy with temozolomide as standard therapy, while the rest had received either radiotherapy alone or temozolomide alone. Peripheral blood was collected at six visits: V03 (baseline), V05, V07, V10, V12 and V13. For exploratory analyses, under 30 treated patients had longitudinal TCRB deep sequencing done wherever samples were available. What the work shows at the level of the full study, not this receptor alone: The authors stated that sample limitations prevented analyses of patient blood samples from being reproduced. Across multiple MHC alleles, vaccine-induced immune responses were seen in roughly 93% of patients. Pseudoprogression seemed to be unrelated to changes in the top peripheral T cell clonotypes found by TCRB sequencing. Selection of PBMC samples for TCRB deep sequencing was based on availability.

Libraries were made using the immunoSEQ multiplex PCR assay. Rearranged TCR beta chain sequences were amplified with the hsTCRB Kit following the manufacturer's protocol. Sequencing of TCRB libraries was carried out on an Illumina MiSeq. Regarding the original processing steps: The proprietary platform of the kit vendor was used for demultiplexing, trimming and gene mapping. TCRdb obtained this table from immuneACCESS and retained in-frame rearrangements with V and J assigned. These tables miss some clones; where compared with another copy, unresolved V genes account for less than half of the shortfall, and the remainder is unexplained. For V, J and clone size, that table is used; D and trimming come from the DNA. The sample table shows 70,000 or so clones, and around 80% are seen once. Over 4% of the sample comes from the top ten. From cysteine to phenylalanine, the CDR3 is 18 amino acids long. The sequence is cut down to CDR3 DNA, 54 bases in frame from base 1. CDR1 and CDR2, looked up from the germline V gene, are SGHAT and FQNNGV. The germline ends are 23 bases apart after V is trimmed by 5 bases and J by 0 bases.

This clone was counted a single time. What antigen it recognizes has not been identified. Base qualities were left out, and no much larger clone turns up one base away. The meaning of the sample's time point label: baseline, week 1 (first vaccination visit). The sample's treatment or condition label, in plain terms: pre-vaccination baseline after standard-of-care therapy. Newly diagnosed WHO grade 3 or 4 IDH1-mutant astrocytomas showing loss of nuclear ATRX were present in the donors. The samples were drawn from NOA16, a multicentre, single-arm, open-label phase I trial in Germany that tested a mutant IDH1 peptide vaccine in humans for the first time. Visit V03 blood draws served as the baseline sample for immunogenicity testing. Genomic DNA for TCRB sequencing was extracted from EDTA blood using the DNeasy Blood and Tissue Kit.

This TCR was recovered from a woman aged 18 to 35 with glioma. Some clones in this sample may be carry-over from other donors' samples. The V gene is TRBV11-2 and the J gene is TRBJ2-7; D gene: possibly TRBD2, on 6 matching bases. The sample here was peripheral blood mononuclear cells (PBMCs), taken from a glioma patient treated with radiotherapy, temozolomide or both. Here the CDR3 is given as CASSAIGFAGKSSYEQYF. The bases are TGTGCCAGCAGCGCTATCGGGTTTGCGGGGAAAAGCTCCTACGAGCAGTACTTC.